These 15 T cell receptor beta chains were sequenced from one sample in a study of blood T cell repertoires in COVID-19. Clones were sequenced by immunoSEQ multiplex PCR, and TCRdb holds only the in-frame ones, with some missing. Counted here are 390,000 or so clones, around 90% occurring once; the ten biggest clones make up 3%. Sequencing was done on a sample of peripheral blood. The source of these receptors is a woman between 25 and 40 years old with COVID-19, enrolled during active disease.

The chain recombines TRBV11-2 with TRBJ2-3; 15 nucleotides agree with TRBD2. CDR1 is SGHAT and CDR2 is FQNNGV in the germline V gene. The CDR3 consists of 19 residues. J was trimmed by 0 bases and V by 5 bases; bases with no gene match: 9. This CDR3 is CASSPWTSGGGTSTDTQYF. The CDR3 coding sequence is TGTGCCAGCAGCCCCTGGACTAGCGGGGGGGGAACTAGCACAGATACGCAGTATTTT. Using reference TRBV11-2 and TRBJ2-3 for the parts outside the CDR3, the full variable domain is EAGVAQSPRYKIIEKRQSVAFWCNPISGHATLYWYQQILGQGPKLLIQFQNNGVVDDSQLPKDRFSAERLKGVDSTLKIQPAKLEDSAVYLCASSPWTSGGGTSTDTQYFGPGTRLTVL.

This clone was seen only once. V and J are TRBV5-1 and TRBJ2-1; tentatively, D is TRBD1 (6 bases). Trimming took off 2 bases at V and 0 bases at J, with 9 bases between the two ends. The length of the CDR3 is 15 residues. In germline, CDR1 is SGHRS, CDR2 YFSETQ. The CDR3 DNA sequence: TGCGCCAGCAGCTTCCGGACAGACTCCTACAATGAGCAGTTCTTC. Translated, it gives CASSFRTDSYNEQFF.

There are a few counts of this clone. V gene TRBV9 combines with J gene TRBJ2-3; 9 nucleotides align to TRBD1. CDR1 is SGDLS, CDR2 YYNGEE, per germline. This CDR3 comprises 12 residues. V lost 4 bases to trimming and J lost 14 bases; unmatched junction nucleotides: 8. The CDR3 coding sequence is TGTGCCAGCAGCCCCGGGGAGGGACAGGGGTATTTT. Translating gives CASSPGEGQGYF.

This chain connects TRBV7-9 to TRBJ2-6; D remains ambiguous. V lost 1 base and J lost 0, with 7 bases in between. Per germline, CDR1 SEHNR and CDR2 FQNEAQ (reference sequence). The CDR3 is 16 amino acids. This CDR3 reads CASSLVSRSGANVLTF. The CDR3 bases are TGTGCCAGCAGCTTAGTGTCCCGCTCTGGGGCCAACGTCCTGACTTTC.

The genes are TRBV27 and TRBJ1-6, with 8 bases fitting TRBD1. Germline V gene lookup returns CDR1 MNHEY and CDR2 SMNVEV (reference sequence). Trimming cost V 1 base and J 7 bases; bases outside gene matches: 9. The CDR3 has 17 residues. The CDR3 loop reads CASSLWGAGGENSPLHF. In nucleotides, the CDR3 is TGTGCCAGCAGTTTATGGGGGGCAGGGGGCGAGAATTCACCCCTCCACTTT.

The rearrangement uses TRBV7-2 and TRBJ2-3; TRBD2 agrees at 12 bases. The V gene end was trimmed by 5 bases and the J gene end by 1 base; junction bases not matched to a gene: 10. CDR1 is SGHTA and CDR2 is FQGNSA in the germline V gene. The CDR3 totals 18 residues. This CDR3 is CASSRRLPSGGGTDTQYF. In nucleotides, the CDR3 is TGTGCCAGCAGCCGCCGACTACCTAGCGGGGGGGGCACAGATACGCAGTATTTT.

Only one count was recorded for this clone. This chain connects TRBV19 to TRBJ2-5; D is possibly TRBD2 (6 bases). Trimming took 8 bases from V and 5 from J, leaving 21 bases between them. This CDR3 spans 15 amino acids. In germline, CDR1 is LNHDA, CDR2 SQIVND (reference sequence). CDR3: CASLSTTAGGETQYF. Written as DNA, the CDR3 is TGTGCCAGTCTATCGACGACAGCGGGTGGGGAGACCCAGTACTTC.

CDR3 loop: CASSYEGVYYGYTF. The CDR3 DNA reads TGTGCCAGCAGTTACGAGGGGGTCTACTATGGCTACACCTTC. J is TRBJ1-2 and V is TRBV6-6; maybe TRBD1 (6 bases). V was clipped by 2 bases and J by 3 bases, with 10 bases between them. This CDR3 region has 14 residues. Germline CDR1 and CDR2: MNHNY and SVGAGI (reference sequence).

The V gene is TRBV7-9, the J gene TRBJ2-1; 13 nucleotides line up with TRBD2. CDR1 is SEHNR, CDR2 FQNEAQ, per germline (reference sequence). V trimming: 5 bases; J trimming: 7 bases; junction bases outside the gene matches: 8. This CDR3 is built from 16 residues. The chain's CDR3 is CASSPEGLAGFNEQFF. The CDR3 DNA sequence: TGTGCCAGCAGCCCGGAGGGACTAGCGGGATTTAATGAGCAGTTCTTC.

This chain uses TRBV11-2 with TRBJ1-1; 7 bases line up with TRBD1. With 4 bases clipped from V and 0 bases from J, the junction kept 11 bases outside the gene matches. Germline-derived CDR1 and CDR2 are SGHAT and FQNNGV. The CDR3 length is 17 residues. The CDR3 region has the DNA TGTGCCAGCAGCTCCCGCCGGGACAGCATAGTGAACACTGAAGCTTTCTTT. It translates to CASSSRRDSIVNTEAFF.

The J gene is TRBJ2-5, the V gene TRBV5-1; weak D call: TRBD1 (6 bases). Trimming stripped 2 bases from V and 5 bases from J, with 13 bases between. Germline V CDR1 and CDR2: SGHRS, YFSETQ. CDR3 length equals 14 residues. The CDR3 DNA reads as TGCGCCAGCAGCTTTGGGGCAGGGGTGGAGACCCAGTACTTC. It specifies CASSFGAGVETQYF.

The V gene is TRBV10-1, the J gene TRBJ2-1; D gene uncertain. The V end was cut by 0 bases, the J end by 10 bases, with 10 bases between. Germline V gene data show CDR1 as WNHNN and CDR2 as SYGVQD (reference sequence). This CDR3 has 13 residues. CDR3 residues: CASSESVSREQFF. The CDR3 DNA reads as TGCGCCAGCAGTGAGTCAGTGTCCAGGGAGCAGTTCTTC.

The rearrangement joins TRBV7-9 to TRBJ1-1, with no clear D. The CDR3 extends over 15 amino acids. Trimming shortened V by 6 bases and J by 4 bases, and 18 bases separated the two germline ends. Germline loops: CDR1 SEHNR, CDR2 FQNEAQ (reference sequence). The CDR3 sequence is CASSLPPGRGTEAFF. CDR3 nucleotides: TGTGCCAGCAGTTTACCGCCGGGCCGGGGCACTGAAGCTTTCTTT.

CDR3 coding DNA: TGTGCCAGCAGTTTACCCTGGGACAGGGCAAGGAACACTGAAGCTTTCTTT. Translating gives CASSLPWDRARNTEAFF. This chain uses TRBV28 with TRBJ1-1, with 9 bases fitting TRBD1. This CDR3 has 17 residues. Germline CDR1 reads MDHEN; CDR2 reads SYDVKM. V gave up 2 bases and J gave up 1 base; unmatched junction bases: 8. Using reference TRBV28 and TRBJ1-1 for the parts outside the CDR3, the full variable domain is DVKVTQSSRYLVKRTGEKVFLECVQDMDHENMFWYRQDPGLGLRLIYFSYDVKMKEKGDIPEGYSVSREKKERFSLILESASTNQTSMYLCASSLPWDRARNTEAFFGQGTRLTVV.

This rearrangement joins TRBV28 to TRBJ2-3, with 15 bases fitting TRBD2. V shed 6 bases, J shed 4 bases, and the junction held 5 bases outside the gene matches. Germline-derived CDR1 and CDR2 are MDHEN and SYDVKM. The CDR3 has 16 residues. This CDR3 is CASSGLAGGFADTQYF. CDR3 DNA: TGTGCCAGCAGCGGACTAGCGGGGGGGTTTGCAGATACGCAGTATTTT.